One and the same sample provided the 28 T cell receptor beta chains below, sequenced in a study of glioma-infiltrating T cells. Amplification of TCR alpha and beta CDR3 regions from RNA used iRepertoire nested multiplex PCR. Each CDR3 protein gets one entry after TCRdb re-called the multiplex PCR reads with MiXCR. The table lists roughly 100,000 distinct CDR3 sequences, about 30% of them singletons, with 40% to 45% in the top ten. The specimen was glioma tissue, nonneoplastic brain tissue, or PBMCs (not recorded which). The receptors shown here come from a human donor with low-grade glioma or glioblastoma, undergoing nonglioma brain surgery, or in good health (not recorded which).

Notes on this clonotype: It may be a read error: a sequence one base away is much more abundant. The chain couples TRBV7-2 to TRBJ1-4; 7 nucleotides align to TRBD1. With 2 bases clipped from V and 5 bases from J, the junction kept 11 bases outside the gene matches. Germline V gene lookup returns CDR1 SGHTA and CDR2 FQGNSA. This CDR3 has 17 residues. This CDR3 is CASSLSGEGAMNEKLFF. As DNA, the CDR3 is TGTGCCAGCAGCTTAAGCGGGGAGGGGGCGATGAATGAAAAACTGTTTTTT. The complete variable domain, with remaining parts taken from reference TRBV7-2 and TRBJ1-4, reads GAGVSQSPSNKVTEKGKDVELRCDPISGHTALYWYRQSLGQGLEFLIYFQGNSAPDKSGLPSDRFSAERTGGSVSTLTIQRTQQEDSAVYLCASSLSGEGAMNEKLFFGSGTQLSVL.

In the case of this clonotype: This may be a read error: a much more frequent sequence differs by one nucleotide. V usage is TRBV11-2 and J usage is TRBJ2-2; unclear D gene. Germline V gives CDR1 SGHAT, CDR2 FQNNGV. The CDR3 contains 11 residues. CDR3 region: CASSFSGQLFF. The CDR3 DNA follows: TGTGCCAGCAGCTTTTCCGGGCAGCTGTTTTTT.

This clonotype was observed at least ten times. This sequence joins TRBV7-2 and TRBJ2-5; D is unresolved. From germline, CDR1 is SGHTA and CDR2 FQGNSA. The CDR3 contains 13 residues. V lost 9 bases and J lost 3, with 14 bases in between. CDR3: CASHRGGEETQYF. The CDR3 DNA follows: TGTGCCAGTCACCGTGGTGGGGAAGAGACCCAGTACTTC.

This clonotype was seen repeatedly, ten times or more. This chain links TRBV4-2 with TRBJ1-5; D gene unclear. Deletions cut 0 bases from V and 4 bases from J, with 10 bases between. The CDR3 sequence is 15 residues long. Germline CDR1 reads LGHNA; CDR2 reads YNFKEQ. CDR3 sequence (DNA): TGTGCCAGCAGCCAAGATGCCAGCCTAAATCAGCCCCAGCATTTT. Amino acids: CASSQDASLNQPQHF.

There are many counts of this clonotype. The chain employs TRBV3-1 and TRBJ2-5; the D is unclear. The length of the CDR3 is 15 residues. Germline CDR1 reads LGHDT; CDR2 reads YNNKEL (reference sequence). V was pared by 0 bases and J by 7 bases, with 15 bases between. CDR3 region: CASSQEDRLGWTQYF. The CDR3 DNA is TGTGCCAGCAGCCAAGAGGACCGTCTCGGTTGGACCCAGTACTTC.

The V gene is TRBV24-1, the J gene TRBJ2-1, with 8 bases aligning to TRBD1. This CDR3 region has 16 residues. V shed 3 bases, J shed 9 bases, and the junction held 12 bases outside the gene matches. The germline V gene encodes CDR1 KGHDR and CDR2 SFDVKD. CDR3: CATSDVRQGFEGEQFF. CDR3 DNA: TGTGCCACCAGTGATGTGAGACAGGGGTTTGAGGGTGAGCAGTTCTTC.

At least ten counts were recorded for this clonotype. The CDR3 nucleotides are TGTGCCAGCAGCTTAGTGGGACAGGGCCTCTATGGCTACACCTTC. Its protein product is CASSLVGQGLYGYTF. This sequence joins TRBV7-2 and TRBJ1-2; 9 bases fit TRBD1. Per the germline V gene, CDR1 is SGHTA and CDR2 is FQGNSA. V gave up 1 base and J gave up 4 bases; unmatched junction bases: 4. The CDR3 covers 15 residues.

As to this clonotype: An end of the junction differs from the germline gene, which may be a read error. This chain joins TRBV28 and TRBJ1-5, with TRBD1 identical over 9 bases. The CDR3 length is 16 residues. Per the germline V gene, CDR1 is MDHEN and CDR2 is SYDVKM. The CDR3 sequence: CASSLSPRTGVQPQHF. In DNA form, the CDR3 reads TGTGCCAGCAGCTTATCCCCCCGGACAGGGGTGCAGCCCCAGCATTTT. Using reference TRBV28 and TRBJ1-5 for the parts outside the CDR3, the full variable domain is DVKVTQSSRYLVKRTGEKVFLECVQDMDHENMFWYRQDPGLGLRLIYFSYDVKMKEKGDIPEGYSVSREKKERFSLILESASTNQTSMYLCASSLSPRTGVQPQHFGDGTRLSIL.

This clonotype was seen ten or more times. J is TRBJ2-7 and V is TRBV28, with 7 nucleotides matching TRBD2. After removal of 5 bases from V and 2 bases from J, the junction contained 9 bases not matched to a gene. CDR3 length: 15 amino acids. Germline-derived CDR1 and CDR2 are MDHEN and SYDVKM. The CDR3 nucleotides read TGTGCCAGCAGTAAACCGGGACTATTGACCTACGAGCAGTACTTC. Protein: CASSKPGLLTYEQYF. Drawing the rest from reference TRBV28 and TRBJ2-7, the complete variable domain is DVKVTQSSRYLVKRTGEKVFLECVQDMDHENMFWYRQDPGLGLRLIYFSYDVKMKEKGDIPEGYSVSREKKERFSLILESASTNQTSMYLCASSKPGLLTYEQYFGPGTRLTVT.

A word on this clonotype: Being one base from a much bigger clone, this may be a read error. It is likely a read error, because the conserved phenylalanine at the end of the CDR3 is missing. The genes are TRBV6-1 and TRBJ2-7; D is undetermined. Germline lookup yields CDR1 MNHNS and CDR2 SASEGT. The V end was cut by 2 bases, the J end by 7 bases, with 6 bases between. The CDR3 is 11 amino acids. CDR3 residues: CASSERIEQYL. The CDR3, as DNA: TGTGCCAGCAGTGAACGGATTGAGCAGTACTTA.

Ten or more counts support this clonotype. The chain is built from TRBV19 and TRBJ2-3; maybe TRBD1 (5 bases). V was shortened by 2 bases and J by 4 bases, with 10 bases between the two germline ends. The CDR3 length is 14 residues. CDR1 and CDR2 from the germline V gene are LNHDA and SQIVND (reference sequence). For the CDR3, the DNA is TGTGCCAGTAGTATATACCAGGGCCCAGATACGCAGTATTTT. This gives the protein CASSIYQGPDTQYF.

The J gene is TRBJ2-1, the V gene TRBV24-1; unclear D gene. V lost 1 base and J 5 bases, leaving 8 bases between the germline ends. Per the germline V gene, CDR1 is KGHDR and CDR2 is SFDVKD. This CDR3 is built from 14 residues. The CDR3 loop reads CATSDLRFNNEQFF. CDR3 bases: TGTGCCACCAGTGATTTACGATTCAACAATGAGCAGTTCTTC.

Many counts were recorded for this clonotype. The rearrangement joins TRBV7-2 to TRBJ1-5; 9 nucleotides align to TRBD1. The CDR3 consists of 15 residues. The germline V gene encodes CDR1 SGHTA and CDR2 FQGNSA. V lost 5 bases and J lost 5; bases outside the gene matches: 7. The CDR3 protein is CASSPGQGGYQPQHF. The DNA for the CDR3 is TGTGCCAGCAGCCCGGGACAGGGAGGGTATCAGCCCCAGCATTTT.

This clonotype showed up just a few times. The genes are TRBV29-1 and TRBJ1-5; unclear D gene. CDR1 is SQVTM, CDR2 ANQGSEA, per germline. The CDR3 covers 12 residues. V was shortened by 7 bases and J by 6 bases, with 13 bases between the two germline ends. The CDR3 nucleotides are TGCAGCGCCTCCGACGGGATTCAGCCCCAGCATTTT. Protein product: CSASDGIQPQHF.

In regard to this clonotype: One base away lies a much larger clone, so this may be a sequencing read error. The V and J genes are TRBV11-2 and TRBJ2-7; 8 bases map to TRBD1. Looked up from germline, CDR1 is SGHAT and CDR2 is FQNNGV. This CDR3 contains 13 residues. V was pared by 1 base and J by 7 bases, with 3 bases of the junction left unmatched. The CDR3 DNA reads TGTGCCAGCAGCTTAGGGACAGGGTGTGAGCAGTACTTC. It yields the protein CASSLGTGCEQYF.

At least ten counts were recorded for this clonotype. This chain links TRBV27 with TRBJ2-1, with D maybe TRBD2 (6 bases). The CDR3 loop spans 15 amino acids. V lost 7 bases, J lost 5 bases, and 18 bases lay in between. From germline, CDR1 is MNHEY and CDR2 SMNVEV (reference sequence). In DNA, the CDR3 is TGTGCCAGCACCCTGGGACGGCCTAGCGACAATGAGCAGTTCTTC. This encodes CASTLGRPSDNEQFF.

Concerning this clonotype itself: This may come from a read error, since a much larger clone is one base off. The CDR3 does not end in the conserved phenylalanine or tryptophan, so this is likely a read error. The rearrangement uses TRBV20-1 and TRBJ2-5; the match to TRBD2 covers 7 bases. This CDR3 is built from 14 residues. CDR1 is DFQATT and CDR2 is SNEGSKA in the germline V gene (reference sequence). The CDR3 DNA is TGCAGTGCTAGGGGGGGGAGCAACCAAGAGACTCAGTACTTA. This gives the protein CSARGGSNQETQYL.

This clonotype was observed at least ten times. The V call is TRBV7-2, the J call TRBJ2-6; D might be TRBD2 (7 bases). The germline CDR1 and CDR2 sequences are SGHTA and FQGNSA. This CDR3 is built from 17 residues. V lost 6 bases and J lost 0, with 15 bases in between. The DNA of the CDR3 is TGTGCCAGCAGTCCTACAGGGACTACCTCTGGGGCCAACGTCCTGACTTTC. This codes for CASSPTGTTSGANVLTF.

This clonotype has more than one count but fewer than ten. This rearrangement joins TRBV5-5 to TRBJ2-3, with D possibly matching TRBD1 (5 bases). Per the germline V gene, CDR1 is SGHKS and CDR2 is YYEKEE (reference sequence). There are 14 residues in the CDR3. Between the trimmed V and J ends, which lost 5 bases and 6 bases, there was a span of 16 bases. The CDR3 DNA sequence: TGTGCCAGCAGTTCGGGCAGTGCAGGGGATACGCAGTATTTT. It translates to CASSSGSAGDTQYF.

This clonotype was found many times. The V and J genes are TRBV18 and TRBJ1-1; D gene unclear. The CDR3 is made up of 12 amino acids. Germline V gene data show CDR1 as KGHSH and CDR2 as LQKENI. Trimming cost V 3 bases and J 5 bases, with 7 bases left between them. In nucleotides, the CDR3 is TGTGCCAGCTCACCCGGCTCTACTGAAGCTTTCTTT. Translated, it gives CASSPGSTEAFF.

Comment on this clonotype: This may be a read error, as it is one base from a much larger clone. V usage is TRBV18 and J usage is TRBJ1-1; no clear D. Germline V CDR1 and CDR2: KGHSH, LQKENI. This CDR3 is 13 amino acids long. The CDR3 region has the DNA TGTGCCAGCTCAGGGGTAATGAACACTGAAGCTTCCTTT. Translation: CASSGVMNTEASF.

This clonotype was seen many times. J is TRBJ1-1 and V is TRBV2; the D gene is possibly TRBD1 (5 bases). CDR1 is SNHLY, CDR2 FYNNEI, per germline. The CDR3 is 15 residues long. V was trimmed by 7 bases and J by 0 bases, leaving 15 bases between them. This CDR3 is CASTAGRRMNTEAFF. CDR3 nucleotide sequence: TGTGCCAGCACAGCAGGGAGGCGCATGAACACTGAAGCTTTCTTT.

This clonotype was seen a few times. The V call is TRBV9, the J call TRBJ1-2, with D tentatively TRBD1 (6 bases). Trimming took off 3 bases at V and 5 bases at J, with 20 bases between the two ends. Looked up from germline, CDR1 is SGDLS and CDR2 is YYNGEE. The CDR3 length is 16 residues. Written as DNA, the CDR3 is TGTGCCAGCAGCGCAGGGGTCGACAGATATATTTATGGCTACACCTTC. Protein product: CASSAGVDRYIYGYTF.

J is TRBJ1-5 and V is TRBV10-3; possibly TRBD1 for D (5 bases). The germline V and J ends were trimmed by 8 bases and 3 bases, with 11 bases remaining between them. This CDR3 spans 13 amino acids. CDR1 is ENHRY, CDR2 SYGVKD, per germline. CDR3 sequence reads: CAIREGDNQPQHF. CDR3 bases: TGTGCCATCCGGGAAGGGGACAATCAGCCCCAGCATTTT.

In its sample, this clonotype was seen many times. The chain joins TRBV2 to TRBJ1-1; a weak D match, TRBD1 (5 bases). Trimming cost V 7 bases and J 3 bases, with 12 bases left between them. Germline CDR1 SNHLY, CDR2 FYNNEI. The CDR3 loop spans 13 amino acids. This chain's CDR3 is CASKGRQYTEAFF. CDR3 in DNA: TGTGCCAGCAAGGGGAGACAGTACACTGAAGCTTTCTTT. Full variable domain (rest looked up from reference TRBV2 and TRBJ1-1): EPEVTQTPSHQVTQMGQEVILRCVPISNHLYFYWYRQILGQKVEFLVSFYNNEISEKSEIFDDQFSVERPDGSNFTLKIRSTKLEDSAMYFCASKGRQYTEAFFGQGTRLTVV.

The chain joins TRBV7-2 to TRBJ1-6; D is possibly TRBD1 (6 bases). Germline CDR1 reads SGHTA; CDR2 reads FQGNSA. V was cut by 3 bases and J by 7 bases, with 13 bases left in between. The CDR3 spans 15 residues. CDR3 residues: CASSFTGTLNSPLHF. The CDR3 region has the DNA TGTGCCAGCAGCTTCACCGGGACATTAAATTCACCCCTCCACTTT.

The V and J genes are TRBV18 and TRBJ1-2; no definite D call. This CDR3 spans 13 amino acids. Between the trimmed V and J ends, which lost 1 base and 4 bases, there was a span of 7 bases. Germline V gives CDR1 KGHSH, CDR2 LQKENI. This CDR3 is CASSPRAAYGYTF. The CDR3 DNA reads TGTGCCAGCTCACCACGGGCAGCCTATGGCTACACCTTC.

Many counts were recorded for this clonotype. The chain employs TRBV10-3 and TRBJ2-7, with TRBD2 identical over 8 bases. With 6 bases clipped from V and 5 bases from J, the junction kept 9 bases outside the gene matches. This CDR3 is 14 amino acids long. CDR1 is ENHRY and CDR2 is SYGVKD in the germline V gene. CDR3 in DNA: TGTGCCATCAGGAGGGGGGGACTAGAGGACGAGCAGTACTTC. Translated: CAIRRGGLEDEQYF.